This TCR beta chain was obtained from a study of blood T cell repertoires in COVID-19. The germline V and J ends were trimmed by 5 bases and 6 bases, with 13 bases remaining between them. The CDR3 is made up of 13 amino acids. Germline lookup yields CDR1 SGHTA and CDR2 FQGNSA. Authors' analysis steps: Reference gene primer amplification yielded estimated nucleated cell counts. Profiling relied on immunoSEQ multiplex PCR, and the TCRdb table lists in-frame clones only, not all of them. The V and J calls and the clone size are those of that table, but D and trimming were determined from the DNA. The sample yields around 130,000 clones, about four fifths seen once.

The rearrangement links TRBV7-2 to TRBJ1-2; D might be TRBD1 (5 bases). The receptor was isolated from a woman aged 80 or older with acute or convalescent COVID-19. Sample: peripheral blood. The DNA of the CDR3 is TGTGCCAGCAGCACCCAGGGAGGGGATGGCTACACCTTC. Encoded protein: CASSTQGGDGYTF.